The 32 T cell receptor beta chains given below trace back to one sample, sequenced in a study of T cell repertoires in ileal Crohn's disease (dated by TCRdb to 2018 to 2020). Libraries were prepared through the immunoSEQ multiplex PCR assay. TCRdb took this table from immuneACCESS and kept in-frame rearrangements with V and J called. Such tables lack part of the clones; where checked against another copy, unresolved V genes explain under half of the gap, and the rest is unexplained. Within this sample are 25,000 to 30,000 clones, with around 80% of them counted one time only. The ten largest clones represent roughly 5.4% of the sample. What was sequenced was ileal tissue. These receptors were taken from an adult with Crohn's disease.

The chain is built from TRBV29-1 and TRBJ2-1, with 7 positions matching TRBD2. The CDR3 is made up of 12 amino acids. V dropped 5 bases and J dropped 6; count of bases not matched to a gene: 4. The germline V gene has CDR1 SQVTM and CDR2 ANQGSEA. DNA for the CDR3: TGCAGCGTTTCTGGGACTACCAATGAGCAGTTCTTC. Translated: CSVSGTTNEQFF.

The chain links TRBV18 to TRBJ2-7; 8 bases are shared with TRBD1. CDR1 and CDR2 (germline): KGHSH, LQKENI. Trimming removed 3 bases from V and 5 bases from J; junction bases left unmatched: 6. The CDR3 totals 14 residues. CDR3 DNA sequence: TGTGCCAGCTCACCGGACAGGGTCCGAGACGAGCAGTACTTC. Amino acids: CASSPDRVRDEQYF. The whole variable domain, filled in from reference TRBV18 and TRBJ2-7, reads NAGVMQNPRHLVRRRGQEARLRCSPMKGHSHVYWYRQLPEEGLKFMVYLQKENIIDESGMPKERFSAEFPKEGPSILRIQQVVRGDSAAYFCASSPDRVRDEQYFGPGTRLTVT.

The V and J genes are TRBV4-2 and TRBJ2-4, with 9 bases identical to TRBD1. The CDR3 covers 16 residues. Germline trimming cut 1 base from V and 5 bases from J; bases unmatched to any gene: 6. The germline gives CDR1 LGHNA, CDR2 YNFKEQ. This CDR3 is CASSQAPRDRENIQYF. The CDR3 region has the DNA TGTGCCAGCAGCCAAGCCCCCAGGGACAGGGAAAACATTCAGTACTTC.

A few counts support this clone. V gene TRBV11-2 combines with J gene TRBJ2-3, with 14 bases identical to TRBD2. Looked up from germline, CDR1 is SGHAT and CDR2 is FQNNGV. This CDR3 has 17 amino acids. The V segment lost 5 bases and the J segment 2 bases; nucleotides outside the gene matches: 6. The CDR3 here is CASSQGTSGGYTDTQYF. The CDR3 nucleotides are TGTGCCAGCAGCCAAGGGACTAGCGGGGGATACACAGATACGCAGTATTTT.

The gene calls are TRBV27 and TRBJ1-5, with 7 positions matching TRBD1. V was clipped by 5 bases and J by 10 bases; unmatched bases: 14. Germline CDR1 reads MNHEY; CDR2 reads SMNVEV (reference sequence). The CDR3 is 15 residues long. CDR3 in amino acids: CASSPYQDTGDPQHF. As DNA, the CDR3 is TGTGCCAGCAGTCCCTATCAAGATACAGGGGACCCCCAGCATTTT.

V and J are TRBV28 and TRBJ1-5, with D unresolved. This CDR3 has 14 residues. The V end lost 3 bases, the J end lost 2 bases, and 8 bases lay between the germline ends. Germline V gives CDR1 MDHEN, CDR2 SYDVKM. The CDR3 sequence: CASSFYDGNQPQHF. The CDR3 DNA follows: TGTGCCAGCAGTTTCTATGATGGCAATCAGCCCCAGCATTTT.

The chain uses TRBV11-2 and TRBJ1-1; D perhaps matches TRBD1 (6 bases). Looked up from germline, CDR1 is SGHAT and CDR2 is FQNNGV. CDR3 length equals 15 residues. Trimming shortened V by 5 bases and J by 3 bases, and 16 bases separated the two germline ends. CDR3 nucleotides: TGTGCCAGCAGCCCACGGGACACGATCTACACTGAAGCTTTCTTT. As protein: CASSPRDTIYTEAFF.

The chain combines TRBV27 with TRBJ1-1; TRBD1 might be the D (5 bases). The germline V and J ends were trimmed by 2 bases and 1 base, with 8 bases remaining between them. There are 14 residues in the CDR3. The germline V gene has CDR1 MNHEY and CDR2 SMNVEV (reference sequence). The CDR3 is CASSLQGTNTEAFF. Written as DNA, the CDR3 is TGTGCCAGCAGTTTACAGGGTACGAACACTGAAGCTTTCTTT.

V is TRBV7-2 and J is TRBJ2-3; perhaps TRBD2 as D (6 bases). CDR1 and CDR2 (germline): SGHTA, FQGNSA. The CDR3 is made up of 15 amino acids. Trimming left V 1 base short and J 0 bases short, with 8 bases between. The CDR3 DNA follows: TGTGCCAGCAGCTTAGGGGGACTGAGCACAGATACGCAGTATTTT. Translating gives CASSLGGLSTDTQYF.

The rearrangement uses TRBV18 and TRBJ1-2; 7 bases are shared with TRBD1. Germline V gene sequence: CDR1 KGHSH, CDR2 LQKENI. CDR3 size: 12 residues. With V trimmed by 5 bases and J by 6 bases, 3 bases remained unmatched. The CDR3, as DNA: TGTGCCAGCTCATTACAGGGGAATGGCTACACCTTC. Protein: CASSLQGNGYTF.

J is TRBJ1-1 and V is TRBV6-1; 7 bases align to TRBD1. The length of the CDR3 is 14 residues. Germline CDR1 MNHNS, CDR2 SASEGT. Trimming removed 6 bases from V and 4 bases from J; junction bases left unmatched: 8. Here the CDR3 DNA reads TGTGCCAGCAGCCTTGACAGGGCCCGCACTGAAGCTTTCTTT. The encoded protein is CASSLDRARTEAFF.

This clone showed up just once. The chain uses TRBV28 and TRBJ2-6, with a possible D match to TRBD1 (7 bases). This CDR3 region has 18 residues. Germline V lookup: CDR1 MDHEN, CDR2 SYDVKM. V dropped 2 bases and J dropped 8 bases, with 22 bases sitting between them. CDR3 loop: CASSLGGTAPLPTNVLTF. The CDR3 nucleotides are TGTGCCAGCAGTTTAGGGGGGACAGCCCCTCTCCCGACCAACGTCCTGACTTTC. Combining the CDR3 with reference TRBV28 and TRBJ2-6 gives the whole variable domain DVKVTQSSRYLVKRTGEKVFLECVQDMDHENMFWYRQDPGLGLRLIYFSYDVKMKEKGDIPEGYSVSREKKERFSLILESASTNQTSMYLCASSLGGTAPLPTNVLTFGAGSRLTVL.

In DNA, the CDR3 is TGCGCCAGCAGCCTATCGGGACACGACTCCTCTGCCGAGCAGTACTTC. Translation: CASSLSGHDSSAEQYF. The genes are TRBV4-3 and TRBJ2-7; weak D call: TRBD1 (6 bases). CDR1 and CDR2 (germline): LGHNA, YSLEER. The CDR3 spans 16 residues. V shed 4 bases and J shed 6 bases, with 22 bases lying between them.

This clone came up once. The V and J genes are TRBV5-6 and TRBJ2-7; the D gene is possibly TRBD1 (6 bases). The CDR3 has 15 amino acids. Germline CDR1 and CDR2: SGHDT and YYEEEE. The V gene lost 4 bases and the J gene lost 5 bases, with 19 bases spanning the gap. In nucleotides, the CDR3 is TGTGCCAGCAGCCAATCCAAATACAGGGTCGACGAGCAGTACTTC. This translates into CASSQSKYRVDEQYF.

This clone occurred a few times. CDR3 sequence: CASSSFREVNEQFF. The CDR3, as DNA: TGTGCCAGCAGCTCTTTCAGGGAGGTCAATGAGCAGTTCTTC. The chain links TRBV5-6 to TRBJ2-1; D might be TRBD2 (6 bases). The CDR3 consists of 14 residues. Trimming removed 3 bases from V and 6 bases from J, with 13 bases in between. The germline V gene has CDR1 SGHDT and CDR2 YYEEEE.

This chain links TRBV5-1 with TRBJ2-7; 9 bases are shared with TRBD1. Germline V gives CDR1 SGHRS, CDR2 YFSETQ. V lost 0 bases, J lost 7 bases, and 8 bases stayed unmatched. CDR3 length: 15 residues. The CDR3 is CASSLAVQGAREQYF. The CDR3 nucleotides are TGCGCCAGCAGCTTGGCCGTACAGGGGGCTAGGGAGCAGTACTTC.

The gene calls are TRBV25-1 and TRBJ1-2, with TRBD1 as a possible D gene (5 bases). The length of the CDR3 is 12 residues. V shed 10 bases and J shed 8 bases, with 17 bases lying between them. Germline V gives CDR1 MGHDK, CDR2 SYGVNS. DNA for the CDR3: TGTGCCATACAAGGGACTTTTGGAGGCTACACCTTC. It codes for CAIQGTFGGYTF.

The chain recombines TRBV7-6 with TRBJ2-5; 11 nucleotides line up with TRBD1. CDR3 size: 16 residues. Trimming removed 3 bases from V and 1 base from J; junction bases left unmatched: 4. Germline CDR1 SGHVS, CDR2 FNYEAQ. The CDR3 here is CASSFRDRGFQETQYF. The CDR3 DNA is TGTGCCAGCAGCTTCCGGGACAGGGGGTTCCAAGAGACCCAGTACTTC.

V is TRBV4-1 and J is TRBJ2-7; a weak D match, TRBD1 (6 bases). CDR1 and CDR2 (germline): MGHRA, YSYEKL. This CDR3 contains 15 residues. V lost 2 bases to trimming and J lost 2 bases, with 13 bases between them. This CDR3 is CASSQLADRTYEQYF. DNA for the CDR3: TGCGCCAGCAGCCAACTAGCAGACAGGACCTACGAGCAGTACTTC.

The J gene is TRBJ2-3, the V gene TRBV5-1, with a possible D match to TRBD2 (6 bases). The CDR3 is 14 residues long. Germline values: CDR1 SGHRS, CDR2 YFSETQ. Trimming removed 6 bases at V and 1 base at J, with 12 bases between. CDR3 in DNA: TGCGCCAGCAACGCGGGACTTGGCACAGATACGCAGTATTTT. Residues: CASNAGLGTDTQYF. The whole variable domain, remainder taken from reference TRBV5-1 and TRBJ2-3, is KAGVTQTPRYLIKTRGQQVTLSCSPISGHRSVSWYQQTPGQGLQFLFEYFSETQRNKGNFPGRFSGRQFSNSRSEMNVSTLELGDSALYLCASNAGLGTDTQYFGPGTRLTVL.

This chain connects TRBV7-2 to TRBJ2-3, with 11 bases lining up with TRBD1. This CDR3 is built from 13 residues. The germline CDR1 and CDR2 sequences are SGHTA and FQGNSA. V shed 4 bases, J shed 7 bases, and the junction held 1 base outside the gene matches. The CDR3 sequence: CASSWDRGNTQYF. The CDR3, as DNA: TGTGCCAGCAGCTGGGACAGGGGGAATACGCAGTATTTT.

V and J are TRBV5-1 and TRBJ2-5, with no clear D. CDR1 is SGHRS and CDR2 is YFSETQ in the germline V gene. Trimming left V 1 base short and J 1 base short, with 8 bases between. The CDR3 runs to 14 residues. The DNA for the CDR3 is TGCGCCAGCAGCTTGCACGGGTCCCAAGAGACCCAGTACTTC. It is translated as CASSLHGSQETQYF.

The V gene is TRBV7-9, the J gene TRBJ1-1, with TRBD1 matching 8 bases. The CDR3 runs 19 residues. J lost 3 bases, V lost 5 bases, and 20 bases had no gene match. Germline assignment: CDR1 SEHNR and CDR2 FQNEAQ (reference sequence). CDR3 bases: TGTGCCAGCAGCCCCGGGGAAACGGACAGGGAGGTGGGCGACACTGAAGCTTTCTTT. Translation gives CASSPGETDREVGDTEAFF. Together with reference TRBV7-9 and TRBJ1-1, the CDR3 gives the full variable domain: DTGVSQNPRHKITKRGQNVTFRCDPISEHNRLYWYRQTLGQGPEFLTYFQNEAQLEKSRLLSDRFSAERPKGSFSTLEIQRTEQGDSAMYLCASSPGETDREVGDTEAFFGQGTRLTVV.

The chain has TRBV4-3 and TRBJ1-1, with 8 bases that match TRBD1. The V segment lost 3 bases and the J segment 1 base; nucleotides outside the gene matches: 4. CDR3 length equals 15 residues. Germline V gives CDR1 LGHNA, CDR2 YSLEER. This CDR3 is CASSHLTGENTEAFF. The CDR3 DNA is TGCGCCAGCAGCCACTTGACAGGGGAGAACACTGAAGCTTTCTTT.

V gene TRBV2 combines with J gene TRBJ2-7, with 7 positions matching TRBD1. V trimming: 6 bases; J trimming: 0 bases; junction bases outside the gene matches: 5. Germline-derived CDR1 and CDR2 are SNHLY and FYNNEI. This CDR3 region has 14 residues. CDR3 coding DNA: TGTGCCAGCAGCTGGACAGGTTACTCCTACGAGCAGTACTTC. The encoded protein is CASSWTGYSYEQYF.

V usage is TRBV10-3 and J usage is TRBJ2-2; 10 nucleotides match TRBD2. The CDR3 covers 15 residues. V was pared by 6 bases and J by 5 bases, with 6 bases of the junction left unmatched. Germline V gives CDR1 ENHRY, CDR2 SYGVKD. The CDR3 here is CAIRAGLADTGELFF. The CDR3 nucleotides read TGTGCCATCAGGGCTGGACTAGCGGATACCGGGGAGCTGTTTTTT.

This clone has a handful of counts. The V and J genes are TRBV6-5 and TRBJ1-1; D ambiguous. CDR3 size: 14 residues. With 7 bases removed from V and 4 bases from J, the gap between germline ends came to 16 bases. Looked up from germline, CDR1 is MNHEY and CDR2 is SVGAGI. CDR3 residues: CASTRRRVGTEAFF. Here the CDR3 DNA reads TGTGCCAGCACCCGCCGGAGGGTTGGCACTGAAGCTTTCTTT.

The CDR3 region has the DNA TGTGCCAGCAGCCAAGGCGGGGGGGCTTTCTCCTACAATGAGCAGTTCTTC. It translates to CASSQGGGAFSYNEQFF. The genes are TRBV14 and TRBJ2-1; 9 bases fit TRBD2. Trimming took 1 base from V and 0 from J; bases not matched to a gene: 4. CDR3 length: 17 amino acids. Germline V gene data show CDR1 as SGHDN and CDR2 as FVKESK. Full variable domain (remainder filled in from reference TRBV14 and TRBJ2-1): EAGVTQFPSHSVIEKGQTVTLRCDPISGHDNLYWYRRVMGKEIKFLLHFVKESKQDESGMPNNRFLAERTGGTYSTLKVQPAELEDSGVYFCASSQGGGAFSYNEQFFGPGTRLTVL.

The V and J genes are TRBV4-3 and TRBJ1-4; 9 nucleotides agree with TRBD1. Germline values: CDR1 LGHNA, CDR2 YSLEER. J gave up 6 bases and V 3 bases, and 2 bases lay outside the gene matches. The CDR3 length is 14 residues. Written as DNA, the CDR3 is TGCGCCAGCAGCCACGGACAGGGGTATGAAAAACTGTTTTTT. Its translation is CASSHGQGYEKLFF.

V is TRBV7-2 and J is TRBJ2-5, with TRBD2 matching over 11 bases. V lost 3 bases to trimming and J lost 4 bases; unmatched junction nucleotides: 4. Looked up from germline, CDR1 is SGHTA and CDR2 is FQGNSA. This CDR3 comprises 15 residues. CDR3 region: CASSFAGTSGETQYF. CDR3 coding DNA: TGTGCCAGCAGCTTCGCCGGGACTAGCGGAGAGACCCAGTACTTC.

V gene TRBV7-8 combines with J gene TRBJ1-2; maybe TRBD1 (6 bases). V lost 2 bases and J lost 2, with 12 bases in between. The CDR3 consists of 15 residues. The V gene's germline CDR1 is SGHVS and CDR2 FQNEAQ. The DNA for the CDR3 is TGTGCCAGCAGCTTACGGTCAGGGGTGAACTATGGCTACACCTTC. Residues: CASSLRSGVNYGYTF.

The V call is TRBV7-2, the J call TRBJ2-6; no reliable D call. The CDR3 contains 15 residues. CDR1 is SGHTA and CDR2 is FQGNSA in the germline V gene. Deletions cut 2 bases from V and 4 bases from J, with 9 bases between. The CDR3 reads CASSLSWAGANVLTF. The DNA for the CDR3 is TGTGCCAGCAGCTTAAGTTGGGCAGGGGCCAACGTCCTGACTTTC.